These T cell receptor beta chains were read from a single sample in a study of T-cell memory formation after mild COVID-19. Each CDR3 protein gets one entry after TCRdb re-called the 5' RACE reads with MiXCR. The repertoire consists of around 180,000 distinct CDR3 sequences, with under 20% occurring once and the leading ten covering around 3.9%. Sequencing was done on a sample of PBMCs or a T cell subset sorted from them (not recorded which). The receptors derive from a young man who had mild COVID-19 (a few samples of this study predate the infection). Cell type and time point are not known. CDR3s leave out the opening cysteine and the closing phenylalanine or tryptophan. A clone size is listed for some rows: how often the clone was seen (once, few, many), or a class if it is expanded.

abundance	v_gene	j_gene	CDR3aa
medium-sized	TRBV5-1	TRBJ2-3	ASSLMGGRGDTQY
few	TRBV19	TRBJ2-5	ASRSPEVGETQY
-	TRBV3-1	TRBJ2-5	ASSQGGTSGRETQY
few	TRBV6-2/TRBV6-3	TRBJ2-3	ASETGSTDTQY
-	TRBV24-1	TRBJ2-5	ATSDPGRGQETQY
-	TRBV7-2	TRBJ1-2	ASSAYRTTKSGYT
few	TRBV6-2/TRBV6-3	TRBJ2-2	ASNLAANTGELF
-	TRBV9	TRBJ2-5	ASSVGSFLETQY
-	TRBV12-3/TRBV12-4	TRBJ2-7	ASSIRQGYEQY
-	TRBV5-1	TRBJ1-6	ASSLGETGYNSPLH
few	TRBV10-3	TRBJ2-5	ASADRGETQY
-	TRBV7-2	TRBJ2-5	ASSLALGTGETQY
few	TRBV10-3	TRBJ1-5	AIRGLQGQPQH
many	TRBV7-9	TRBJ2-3	ASSQGAADTQY
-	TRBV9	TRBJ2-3	ASSVAVTPPGDTQY
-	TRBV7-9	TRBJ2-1	ASSLIVRLHNEQF
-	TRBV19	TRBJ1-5	ASSISSFTRQPQH
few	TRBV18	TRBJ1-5	ASSPGTASNQPQH
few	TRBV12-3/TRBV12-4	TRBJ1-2	ASSLPGRRYGYT
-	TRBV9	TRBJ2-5	ASSVASQETQY
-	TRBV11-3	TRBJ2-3	ASSPGTSLGTDTQY
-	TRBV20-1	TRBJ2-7	SASSGYEQY
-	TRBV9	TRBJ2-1	ASSVAVGDYNEQF
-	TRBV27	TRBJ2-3	ASSTKYTDTQY
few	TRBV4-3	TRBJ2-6	ASSPPGQAGANVLT
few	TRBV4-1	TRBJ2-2	ASSHARYTGELF
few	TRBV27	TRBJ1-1	ASSFTGLTEAF
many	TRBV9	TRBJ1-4	ASSVDTTDEKLF
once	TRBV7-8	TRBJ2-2	ASSSQFGLAGGTGELF
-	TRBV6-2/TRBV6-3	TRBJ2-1	ASSYFPGNEQF
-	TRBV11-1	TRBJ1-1	ASSAETGVAF
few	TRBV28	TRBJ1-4	ASSLFQGNDKLF
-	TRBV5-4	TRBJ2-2	ASSLSWEPGELF
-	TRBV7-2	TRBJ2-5	ASSSRDRDQETQY
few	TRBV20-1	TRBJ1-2	SARQDTNYGYT
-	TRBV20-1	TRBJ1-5	SASQVQNNQPQH
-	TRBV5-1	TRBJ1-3	ASSLGSGPGNTIY
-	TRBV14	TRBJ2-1	ASSQDWAGEQF
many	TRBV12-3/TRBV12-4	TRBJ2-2	ASSLSRTGELF
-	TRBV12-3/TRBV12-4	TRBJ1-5	ASSPQGARQPQH
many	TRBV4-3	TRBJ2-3	AGERGPDTQY
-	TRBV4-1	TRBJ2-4	ASSQGRGRETKNIQY
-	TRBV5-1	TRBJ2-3	ASSPGTLGGTQY
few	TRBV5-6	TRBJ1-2	ASSSGQRGYGYT
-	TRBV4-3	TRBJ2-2	ASSQQGATGELF
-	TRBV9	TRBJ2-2	ASSVAAGAGELF
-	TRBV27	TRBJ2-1	ASSMRTSGNNEQF
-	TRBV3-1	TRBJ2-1	ASSQDFRGGGTT
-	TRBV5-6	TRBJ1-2	ASSLVPGGPGYT
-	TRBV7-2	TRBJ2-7	ASSSRGWVEQY
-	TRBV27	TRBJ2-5	ASSSARGRIETQY
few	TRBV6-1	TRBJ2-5	ASRRTSGGLGETQY
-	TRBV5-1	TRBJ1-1	ASSLEGKGNTEAF
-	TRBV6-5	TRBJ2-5	ASSYSGLPPGETQY